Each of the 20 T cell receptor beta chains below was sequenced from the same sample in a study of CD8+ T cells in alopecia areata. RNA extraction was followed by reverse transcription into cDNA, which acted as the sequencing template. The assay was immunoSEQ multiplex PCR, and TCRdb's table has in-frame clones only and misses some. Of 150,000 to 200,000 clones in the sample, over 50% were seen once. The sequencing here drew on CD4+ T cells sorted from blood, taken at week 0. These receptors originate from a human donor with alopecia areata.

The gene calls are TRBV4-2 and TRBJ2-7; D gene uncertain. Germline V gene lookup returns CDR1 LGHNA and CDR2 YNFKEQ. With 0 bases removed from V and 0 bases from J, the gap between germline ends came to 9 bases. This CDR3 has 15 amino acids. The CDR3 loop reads CASSQDPLDSYEQYF. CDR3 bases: TGTGCCAGCAGCCAAGACCCGCTCGACTCCTACGAGCAGTACTTC.

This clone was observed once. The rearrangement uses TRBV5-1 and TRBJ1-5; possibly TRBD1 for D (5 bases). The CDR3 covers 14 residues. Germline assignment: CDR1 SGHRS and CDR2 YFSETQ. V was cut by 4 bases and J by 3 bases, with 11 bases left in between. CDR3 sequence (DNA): TGCGCCAGCAGCGAGGGGACTACCAATCAGCCCCAGCATTTT. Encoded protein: CASSEGTTNQPQHF. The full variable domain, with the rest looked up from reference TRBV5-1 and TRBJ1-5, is KAGVTQTPRYLIKTRGQQVTLSCSPISGHRSVSWYQQTPGQGLQFLFEYFSETQRNKGNFPGRFSGRQFSNSRSEMNVSTLELGDSALYLCASSEGTTNQPQHFGDGTRLSIL.

The CDR3 coding sequence is TGTGCCAGCAGCCAAGATCTCTCGGGACAGGGGTATGGCTACACCTTC. Its protein is CASSQDLSGQGYGYTF. The chain joins TRBV4-2 to TRBJ1-2; 10 bases fit TRBD1. This CDR3 spans 16 amino acids. V gave up 0 bases and J gave up 5 bases; unmatched junction bases: 6. The V gene's germline CDR1 is LGHNA and CDR2 YNFKEQ.

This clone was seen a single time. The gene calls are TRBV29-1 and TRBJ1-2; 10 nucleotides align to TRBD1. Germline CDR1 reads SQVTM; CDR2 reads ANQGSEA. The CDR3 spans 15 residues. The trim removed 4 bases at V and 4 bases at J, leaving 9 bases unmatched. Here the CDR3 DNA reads TGCAGCGTTGCCGGGACAGGGGATAGGAGCTATGGCTACACCTTC. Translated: CSVAGTGDRSYGYTF.

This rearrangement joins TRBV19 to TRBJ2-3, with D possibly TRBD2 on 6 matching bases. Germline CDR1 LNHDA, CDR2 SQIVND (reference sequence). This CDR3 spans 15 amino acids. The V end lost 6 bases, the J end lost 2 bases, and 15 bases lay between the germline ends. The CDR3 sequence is CASSMGLSYTDTQYF. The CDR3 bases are TGTGCCAGTAGCATGGGACTTTCTTACACAGATACGCAGTATTTT.

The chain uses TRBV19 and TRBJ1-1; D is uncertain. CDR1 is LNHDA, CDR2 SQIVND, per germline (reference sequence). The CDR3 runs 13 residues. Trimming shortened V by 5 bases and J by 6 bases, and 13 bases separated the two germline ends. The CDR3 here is CASSEEPGAEAFF. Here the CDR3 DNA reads TGTGCCAGTAGTGAGGAGCCTGGGGCTGAAGCTTTCTTT.

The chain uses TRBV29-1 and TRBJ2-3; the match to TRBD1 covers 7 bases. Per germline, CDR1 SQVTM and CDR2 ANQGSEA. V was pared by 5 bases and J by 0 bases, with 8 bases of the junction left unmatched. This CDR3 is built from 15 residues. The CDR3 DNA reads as TGCAGCGTTCGCCCGACAGGGACCAGCACAGATACGCAGTATTTT. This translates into CSVRPTGTSTDTQYF.

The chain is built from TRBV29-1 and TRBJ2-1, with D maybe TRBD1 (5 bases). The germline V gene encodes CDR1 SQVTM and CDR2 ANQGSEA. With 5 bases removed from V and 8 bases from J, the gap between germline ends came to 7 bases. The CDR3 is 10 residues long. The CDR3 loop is CSVKGYEQFF. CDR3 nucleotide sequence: TGCAGCGTTAAGGGGTATGAGCAGTTCTTC.

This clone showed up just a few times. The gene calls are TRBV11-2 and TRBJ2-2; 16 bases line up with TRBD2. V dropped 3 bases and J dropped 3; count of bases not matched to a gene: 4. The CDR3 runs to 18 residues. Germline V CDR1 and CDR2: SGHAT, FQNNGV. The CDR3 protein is CASSLGLAGGPYTGELFF. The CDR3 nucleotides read TGTGCCAGCAGCTTGGGACTAGCGGGGGGGCCGTACACCGGGGAGCTGTTTTTT.

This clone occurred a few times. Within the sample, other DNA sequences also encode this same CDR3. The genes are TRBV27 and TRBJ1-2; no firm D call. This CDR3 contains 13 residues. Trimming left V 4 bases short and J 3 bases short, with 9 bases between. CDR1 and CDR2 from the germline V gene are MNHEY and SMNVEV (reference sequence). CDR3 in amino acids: CASSSGRYYGYTF. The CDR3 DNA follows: TGTGCCAGCAGTTCGGGCCGGTACTATGGCTACACCTTC.

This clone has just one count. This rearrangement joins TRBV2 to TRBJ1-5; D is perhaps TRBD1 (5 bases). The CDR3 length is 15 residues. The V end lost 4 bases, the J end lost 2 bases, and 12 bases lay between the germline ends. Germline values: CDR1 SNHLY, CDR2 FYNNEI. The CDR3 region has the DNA TGTGCCAGCAGTGTAGAAGGGACGGGCAATCAGCCCCAGCATTTT. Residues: CASSVEGTGNQPQHF.

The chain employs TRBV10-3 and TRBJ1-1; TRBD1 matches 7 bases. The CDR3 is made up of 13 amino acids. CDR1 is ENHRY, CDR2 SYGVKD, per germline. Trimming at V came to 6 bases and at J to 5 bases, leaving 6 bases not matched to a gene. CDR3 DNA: TGTGCCATCAGACCGCAGGGGGAGACTGAAGCTTTCTTT. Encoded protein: CAIRPQGETEAFF.

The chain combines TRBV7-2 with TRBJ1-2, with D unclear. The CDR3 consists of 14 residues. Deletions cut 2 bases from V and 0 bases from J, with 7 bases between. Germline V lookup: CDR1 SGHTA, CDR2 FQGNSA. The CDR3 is CASSLTRSNYGYTF. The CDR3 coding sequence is TGTGCCAGCAGCTTAACACGGTCTAACTATGGCTACACCTTC.

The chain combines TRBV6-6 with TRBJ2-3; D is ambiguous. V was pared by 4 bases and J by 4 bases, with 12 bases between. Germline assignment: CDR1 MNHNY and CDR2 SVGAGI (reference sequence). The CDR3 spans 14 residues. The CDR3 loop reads CASSWADLADTQYF. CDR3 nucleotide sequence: TGTGCCAGCAGTTGGGCCGATCTGGCAGATACGCAGTATTTT.

CDR3 region: CASSLHIGRTTGELFF. DNA for the CDR3: TGCGCCAGCAGCTTGCACATAGGTCGAACGACCGGGGAGCTGTTTTTT. The chain combines TRBV5-1 with TRBJ2-2; D is ambiguous. V was pared by 1 base and J by 5 bases, with 15 bases between. This CDR3 region has 16 residues. Looked up from germline, CDR1 is SGHRS and CDR2 is YFSETQ. Full variable domain (outside the CDR3, taken from reference TRBV5-1 and TRBJ2-2): KAGVTQTPRYLIKTRGQQVTLSCSPISGHRSVSWYQQTPGQGLQFLFEYFSETQRNKGNFPGRFSGRQFSNSRSEMNVSTLELGDSALYLCASSLHIGRTTGELFFGEGSRLTVL.

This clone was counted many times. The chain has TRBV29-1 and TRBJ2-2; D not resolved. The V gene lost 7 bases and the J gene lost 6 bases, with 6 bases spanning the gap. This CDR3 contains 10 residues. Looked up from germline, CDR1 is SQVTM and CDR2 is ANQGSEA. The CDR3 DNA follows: TGCAGCGCGCGAGCCGGGGAGCTGTTTTTT. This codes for CSARAGELFF.

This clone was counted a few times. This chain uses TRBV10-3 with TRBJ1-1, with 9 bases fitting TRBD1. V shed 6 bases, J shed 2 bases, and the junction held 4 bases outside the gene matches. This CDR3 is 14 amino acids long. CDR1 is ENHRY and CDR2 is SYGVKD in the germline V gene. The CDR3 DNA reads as TGTGCCATCAGCGGGACAGGGTATAACACTGAAGCTTTCTTT. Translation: CAISGTGYNTEAFF.

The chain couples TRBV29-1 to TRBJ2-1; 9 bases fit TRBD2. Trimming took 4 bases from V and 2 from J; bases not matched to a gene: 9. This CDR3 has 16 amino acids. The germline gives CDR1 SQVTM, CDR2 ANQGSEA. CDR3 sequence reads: CSVADGGGAAYNEQFF. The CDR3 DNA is TGCAGCGTTGCTGATGGCGGGGGGGCCGCCTACAATGAGCAGTTCTTC.

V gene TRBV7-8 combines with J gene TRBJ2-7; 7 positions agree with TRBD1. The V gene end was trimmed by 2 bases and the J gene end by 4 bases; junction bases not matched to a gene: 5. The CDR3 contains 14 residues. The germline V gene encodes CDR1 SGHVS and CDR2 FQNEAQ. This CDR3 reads CASSLNRGIYEQYF. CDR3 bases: TGTGCCAGCAGCTTAAACAGGGGAATTTACGAGCAGTACTTC.

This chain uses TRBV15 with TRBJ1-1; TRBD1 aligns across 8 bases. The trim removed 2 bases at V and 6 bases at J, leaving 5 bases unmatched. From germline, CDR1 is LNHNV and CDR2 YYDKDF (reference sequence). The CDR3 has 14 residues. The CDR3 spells CATSRNRGSAEAFF. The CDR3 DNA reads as TGTGCCACCAGCAGAAACAGGGGGTCGGCTGAAGCTTTCTTT.